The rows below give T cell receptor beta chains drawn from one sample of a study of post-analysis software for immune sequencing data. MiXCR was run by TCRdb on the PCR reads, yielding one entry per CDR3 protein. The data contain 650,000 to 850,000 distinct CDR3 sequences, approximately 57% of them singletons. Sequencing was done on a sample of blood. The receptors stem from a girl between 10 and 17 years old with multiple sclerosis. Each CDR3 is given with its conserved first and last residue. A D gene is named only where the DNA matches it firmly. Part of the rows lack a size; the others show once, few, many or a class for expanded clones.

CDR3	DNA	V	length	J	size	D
CASSQGGGDTEKLFF	TGCGCCAGCAGCCAAGGGGGAGGGGATACTGAAAAACTGTTTTTT	TRBV4-1	15	TRBJ1-4	few	NA
CASSLTGGLGNGYTF	TGTGCCAGCAGCTTGACAGGGGGGTTGGGAAATGGCTACACCTTC	TRBV7-2	15	TRBJ1-2	NA	TRBD1
CASSLRTSGVEQFF	TGCGCCAGCAGCTTAAGGACTAGCGGGGTTGAGCAGTTCTTC	TRBV5-1	14	TRBJ2-1	NA	TRBD2
CSARGISEQFF	TGCAGTGCTAGGGGTATTAGTGAGCAGTTCTTC	TRBV20-1	11	TRBJ2-1	NA	NA
CAGSHLSGTASYEQYF	TGTGCCGGCAGCCATCTTAGCGGGACCGCCTCCTACGAGCAGTACTTC	TRBV4-2	16	TRBJ2-7	NA	TRBD2
CASSEFPTGGGYTF	TGTGCCAGCAGTGAATTTCCAACCGGGGGTGGCTACACCTTC	TRBV25-1	14	TRBJ1-2	NA	NA
CASSTGTSGSYEQFF	TGCGCCAGCTCCACCGGGACTAGCGGGAGCTATGAGCAGTTCTTC	TRBV5-1	15	TRBJ2-1	NA	TRBD2
CASSSQGPPYEQYF	TGCGCCAGCAGCTCACAGGGGCCCCCCTACGAGCAGTACTTC	TRBV5-1	14	TRBJ2-7	NA	TRBD1
CASSLDEVRSAYEQYF	TGTGCCAGCAGCTTAGACGAAGTGAGGTCGGCCTACGAGCAGTACTTC	TRBV7-9	16	TRBJ2-7	NA	NA
CASSLRTGAMNTEAFF	TGTGCCAGCAGTCTGAGGACGGGCGCAATGAACACTGAAGCTTTCTTT	TRBV27	16	TRBJ1-1	NA	NA
CSVGPPSTYQETQYF	TGCAGCGTGGGGCCTCCCTCAACGTACCAAGAGACCCAGTACTTC	TRBV29-1	15	TRBJ2-5	NA	NA
CSARAPGQSYEQYF	TGCAGTGCTAGAGCCCCGGGACAGTCCTACGAGCAGTACTTC	TRBV20-1	14	TRBJ2-7	NA	TRBD1
CASSGPGQGIRSPLHF	TGTGCCAGCAGTGGTCCGGGACAGGGTATTCGGTCTCCCCTCCACTTT	TRBV6-1	16	TRBJ1-6	NA	TRBD1
CASSQVVAGAAGTRNNEQFF	TGTGCCAGCAGCCAGGTAGTAGCGGGAGCCGCCGGAACCCGGAACAATGAGCAGTTCTTC	TRBV3-1	20	TRBJ2-1	NA	TRBD2
CSARTGGISQPQHF	TGCAGTGCTCGGACAGGGGGGATAAGTCAGCCCCAGCATTTT	TRBV20-1	14	TRBJ1-5	NA	TRBD1
CASSCRPGTSGAFTKNIQYF	TGTGCCAGCAGCTGCCGCCCCGGGACTAGCGGTGCTTTTACCAAAAACATTCAGTACTTC	TRBV7-3	20	TRBJ2-4	few	TRBD2
CSAWTSGRSYEQYF	TGCAGTGCTTGGACTAGCGGGAGATCCTACGAGCAGTACTTC	TRBV20-1	14	TRBJ2-7	few	TRBD2
CASSVDPRPGANVLTF	TGTGCCAGCAGCGTAGATCCGCGACCTGGGGCCAACGTCCTGACTTTC	TRBV9	16	TRBJ2-6	NA	NA
CASSVTAGGPSEQFF	TGTGCCAGCAGTGTTACAGCGGGGGGGCCTAGTGAGCAGTTCTTC	TRBV2	15	TRBJ2-1	once	TRBD2
CASSSHPGPGNEQFF	TGTGCCAGCAGCTCCCATCCGGGACCGGGCAATGAGCAGTTCTTC	TRBV7-3	15	TRBJ2-1	NA	NA
CSVQGDRGQSSSGYTF	TGCAGCGTTCAGGGGGACAGGGGGCAGTCATCGTCTGGCTACACCTTC	TRBV29-1	16	TRBJ1-2	NA	TRBD1
CASSLEGAQHEQYF	TGCGCCAGCAGCTTGGAAGGGGCCCAGCACGAGCAGTACTTC	TRBV5-1	14	TRBJ2-7	NA	NA
CASSQLPGVQETQYF	TGTGCCAGCAGCCAGCTCCCAGGGGTCCAAGAGACCCAGTACTTC	TRBV5-5	15	TRBJ2-5	NA	NA
CASSPLNRGNQPQHF	TGCGCCAGCAGTCCACTAAACAGGGGCAATCAGCCCCAGCATTTT	TRBV4-1	15	TRBJ1-5	NA	NA
CASKLAGGPYEQYF	TGTGCCAGTAAACTAGCGGGGGGGCCCTACGAGCAGTACTTC	TRBV6-5	14	TRBJ2-7	few	TRBD2
CATSRPGLAGSNEQFF	TGTGCCACCAGCAGACCGGGACTAGCGGGTTCCAATGAGCAGTTCTTC	TRBV15	16	TRBJ2-1	NA	TRBD2
CASSLGTTRGSRVHDEQFF	TGCGCCAGCAGCTTGGGTACCACACGAGGGTCAAGAGTACACGATGAGCAGTTCTTC	TRBV5-1	19	TRBJ2-1	NA	NA
CASSSPLIASGFPHNEQFF	TGCGCCAGCAGCTCGCCCCTGATAGCTAGCGGGTTCCCCCACAATGAGCAGTTCTTC	TRBV5-1	19	TRBJ2-1	NA	TRBD2
CASSLTAGDLYNEQFF	TGTGCCAGCAGCCTTACTGCGGGGGATCTCTACAATGAGCAGTTCTTC	TRBV6-5	16	TRBJ2-1	NA	TRBD2
CASSDDGKPYEQYF	TGCGCCAGCAGCGACGACGGAAAACCCTACGAGCAGTACTTC	TRBV5-1	14	TRBJ2-7	NA	NA
CASSPLAPQETQYF	TGTGCCAGCAGTCCACTAGCGCCCCAGGAGACCCAGTACTTC	TRBV12-3/TRBV12-4	14	TRBJ2-5	NA	TRBD2
CASRGRLDHEQYF	TGTGCCAGCAGAGGGAGGTTGGACCACGAGCAGTACTTC	TRBV2	13	TRBJ2-7	once	NA
CAIMTGPGANVLTF	TGTGCCATCATGACAGGACCCGGGGCCAACGTCCTGACTTTC	TRBV10-3	14	TRBJ2-6	few	NA
CASTSMRGLRDEQYF	TGTGCCAGCACCTCAATGCGGGGCCTCCGGGACGAGCAGTACTTC	TRBV7-8	15	TRBJ2-7	few	NA
CATSRGAGPETQYF	TGTGCCACCAGCAGAGGGGCAGGTCCAGAGACCCAGTACTTC	TRBV15	14	TRBJ2-5	once	NA
CASRGQGARQETQYF	TGTGCCAGTCGGGGACAGGGGGCTCGCCAAGAGACCCAGTACTTC	TRBV12-3/TRBV12-4	15	TRBJ2-5	NA	TRBD1
CASSLAPGLAGGSSYEQYF	TGTGCCAGCAGTTTAGCGCCGGGACTAGCGGGAGGCTCCTCCTACGAGCAGTACTTC	TRBV12-3/TRBV12-4	19	TRBJ2-7	few	TRBD2
CASRRGTLRDAEAFF	TGTGCCAGCAGACGCGGGACTCTCCGCGACGCTGAAGCTTTCTTT	TRBV4-2	15	TRBJ1-1	NA	NA
CSARSLRTQETQYF	TGCAGTGCTAGATCACTGAGGACGCAAGAGACCCAGTACTTC	TRBV20-1	14	TRBJ2-5	few	NA
CASSLGLFEETQYF	TGTGCCAGCAGCTTAGGCCTTTTTGAAGAGACCCAGTACTTC	TRBV7-2	14	TRBJ2-5	NA	NA
CASSSGQRAPNYGYTF	TGCGCCAGCAGCTCCGGACAGAGGGCCCCTAACTATGGCTACACCTTC	TRBV5-1	16	TRBJ1-2	NA	NA
CSVETGVAYEQYF	TGCAGCGTTGAAACAGGGGTGGCCTACGAGCAGTACTTC	TRBV29-1	13	TRBJ2-7	NA	TRBD1
CSVELGATGELFF	TGCAGCGTTGAGCTGGGGGCCACCGGGGAGCTGTTTTTT	TRBV29-1	13	TRBJ2-2	NA	NA
CAISESGEKLFF	TGTGCCATCAGTGAGTCAGGCGAAAAACTGTTTTTT	TRBV10-3	12	TRBJ1-4	NA	NA
CASSPFASVGTDTQYF	TGTGCCAGCAGCCCCTTTGCTAGCGTGGGCACAGATACGCAGTATTTT	TRBV11-1	16	TRBJ2-3	once	NA
CASSVVTSGMYEQFF	TGTGCCAGCAGCGTAGTCACTAGCGGGATGTATGAGCAGTTCTTC	TRBV9	15	TRBJ2-1	NA	TRBD2
CASSETFSGGGYTF	TGTGCCAGCAGTGAAACCTTTTCGGGTGGCGGCTACACCTTC	TRBV6-5	14	TRBJ1-2	few	NA
CASSPYPGSDTQYF	TGTGCCAGCAGCCCTTATCCAGGGTCGGATACGCAGTATTTT	TRBV5-6	14	TRBJ2-3	NA	NA
CASRSTGGQETQYF	TGTGCCAGCAGGTCGACAGGGGGCCAAGAGACCCAGTACTTC	TRBV7-9	14	TRBJ2-5	NA	TRBD1
CATSRGSTGVGSYEQYF	TGTGCCACCAGCAGAGGATCGACAGGGGTGGGCTCCTACGAGCAGTACTTC	TRBV15	17	TRBJ2-7	NA	TRBD1
CASGGNRGIYEQYF	TGTGCCAGCGGGGGAAACAGGGGCATATACGAGCAGTACTTC	TRBV2	14	TRBJ2-7	NA	TRBD1
CASSPSSALHYYEQYF	TGTGCCAGCAGTCCCTCAAGCGCGCTCCACTACTACGAGCAGTACTTC	TRBV28	16	TRBJ2-7	NA	NA
CASSKGGNAYNEQFF	TGTGCCAGCAGCAAGGGGGGGAACGCCTACAATGAGCAGTTCTTC	TRBV9	15	TRBJ2-1	NA	NA
CASRVGGSGANVLTF	TGTGCTAGTAGGGTAGGGGGTTCTGGGGCCAACGTCCTGACTTTC	TRBV12-5	15	TRBJ2-6	NA	NA
CASSERQYGYTF	TGTGCCAGCAGTGAGAGACAGTATGGCTACACCTTC	TRBV12-3/TRBV12-4	12	TRBJ1-2	few	NA
CASSPTSGTAQPYEQYF	TGCGCCAGCAGCCCAACCTCGGGGACAGCTCAACCCTACGAGCAGTACTTC	TRBV5-1	17	TRBJ2-7	NA	TRBD1